A single sample is the source of the 27 T cell receptor beta chains below, sequenced in a study of blood T cells in healthy people across ages. A second PCR, run for about 6 to 11 cycles, used a sample-barcoded 5' primer plus a J-beta primer mix. MiXCR, run by TCRdb on the 5' RACE reads, gives a single entry per CDR3 protein. The sample holds about 1.6 million distinct CDR3 sequences, about 35% seen once. Sequencing was carried out using blood. All receptors come from a woman aged 25-40 years in good health.

The chain is built from TRBV7-8 and TRBJ2-1; 7 bases align to TRBD2. Trimming removed 2 bases from V and 10 bases from J; junction bases left unmatched: 11. The germline CDR1 and CDR2 sequences are SGHVS and FQNEAQ. The CDR3 runs 15 residues. Written as DNA, the CDR3 is TGTGCCAGCAGCTTAACAGCGGGGATGATTCCGGAGCAGTTCTTC. It yields the protein CASSLTAGMIPEQFF.

The chain employs TRBV5-5 and TRBJ2-2, with no clear D. The V gene's germline CDR1 is SGHKS and CDR2 YYEKEE (reference sequence). The germline V and J ends were trimmed by 1 base and 0 bases, with 19 bases remaining between them. This CDR3 has 19 amino acids. As DNA, the CDR3 is TGTGCCAGCAGCTTGCGGTACCCGGAACAGACCGCGAACACCGGGGAGCTGTTTTTT. Amino acid sequence: CASSLRYPEQTANTGELFF.

The CDR3 is CASSHQTGSWVRGYIGYTF. The DNA for the CDR3 is TGTGCCAGCAGCCACCAAACAGGGTCCTGGGTTCGTGGGTACATTGGCTACACCTTC. The chain uses TRBV7-2 and TRBJ1-2; D is possibly TRBD1 (6 bases). The ends were cut back, 5 bases at V and 7 bases at J, with 32 bases in the middle. The CDR3 covers 19 residues. CDR1 and CDR2 (germline): SGHTA, FQGNSA.

The chain combines TRBV20-1 with TRBJ2-7; 7 bases are a match to TRBD2. CDR3 length: 15 amino acids. The J segment lost 2 bases and the V segment lost 6 bases, leaving 13 bases of the junction unmatched. Germline V gives CDR1 DFQATT, CDR2 SNEGSKA (reference sequence). As DNA, the CDR3 is TGCAGTGCAACCCCCGGGGAGCGGGATACCTACGAGCAGTACTTC. This translates into CSATPGERDTYEQYF.

The rearrangement links TRBV20-1 to TRBJ1-1; D remains ambiguous. This CDR3 contains 12 residues. Germline V gene data show CDR1 as DFQATT and CDR2 as SNEGSKA (reference sequence). With 3 bases removed from V and 6 bases from J, the gap between germline ends came to 11 bases. The CDR3 nucleotides are TGCAGTGCTAGGGAGGGTTTGTCTGAAGCTTTCTTT. It codes for CSAREGLSEAFF.

This clonotype was found a few times. J is TRBJ1-2 and V is TRBV28; 9 bases align to TRBD1. Germline CDR1 and CDR2: MDHEN and SYDVKM. V dropped 1 base and J dropped 4; count of bases not matched to a gene: 7. The CDR3 runs to 16 residues. CDR3 DNA sequence: TGTGCCAGCAGTTTATACACAGGGGGCGTAGGCTATGGCTACACCTTC. It codes for CASSLYTGGVGYGYTF.

This clonotype was counted many times. The CDR3 reads CASSPRDRYNEQFF. In DNA form, the CDR3 reads TGTGCCAGCAGCCCACGGGACAGATACAATGAGCAGTTCTTC. The gene calls are TRBV7-8 and TRBJ2-1; 7 bases map to TRBD1. With 5 bases clipped from V and 4 bases from J, the junction kept 5 bases outside the gene matches. The CDR3 has 14 amino acids. The germline V gene has CDR1 SGHVS and CDR2 FQNEAQ.

Remarks on this clonotype: An end of the junction does not agree with germline; a read error may underlie this. The chain is built from TRBV2 and TRBJ2-3; 11 bases map to TRBD2. CDR3 length: 15 amino acids. The germline CDR1 and CDR2 sequences are SNHLY and FYNNEI. The CDR3 coding sequence is TGTGCCAGCAGAACGCTAGCGGGGGGCACAGATACGCGGTATTTT. Encoded protein: CASRTLAGGTDTRYF.

This clonotype was detected a few times. The chain couples TRBV7-9 to TRBJ2-1; tentative D call: TRBD1 (6 bases). V dropped 4 bases and J dropped 7 bases, with 11 bases sitting between them. In germline, CDR1 is SEHNR, CDR2 FQNEAQ (reference sequence). This CDR3 has 13 residues. DNA for the CDR3: TGTGCCAGCAGCTCTACACAGGGTAATGAGCAGTTCTTC. It specifies CASSSTQGNEQFF. The complete variable domain, with remaining parts taken from reference TRBV7-9 and TRBJ2-1, reads DTGVSQNPRHKITKRGQNVTFRCDPISEHNRLYWYRQTLGQGPEFLTYFQNEAQLEKSRLLSDRFSAERPKGSFSTLEIQRTEQGDSAMYLCASSSTQGNEQFFGPGTRLTVL.

There are a few counts of this clonotype. The chain uses TRBV7-2 and TRBJ1-1; D uncertain. Trimming shortened V by 5 bases and J by 1 base, and 11 bases separated the two germline ends. Germline V CDR1 and CDR2: SGHTA, FQGNSA. The CDR3 length is 14 residues. The CDR3 loop is CASSPRRSNTEAFF. CDR3 in DNA: TGTGCCAGCAGCCCGAGACGGTCGAACACTGAAGCTTTCTTT.

This sequence joins TRBV28 and TRBJ2-3; a weak D match, TRBD1 (6 bases). Germline V gene data show CDR1 as MDHEN and CDR2 as SYDVKM. The CDR3 runs to 15 residues. The V gene lost 5 bases and the J gene lost 11 bases, with 23 bases spanning the gap. The CDR3 DNA reads as TGTGCCAGCAGTCCGCCCCTTGAGCAGCGCAGGGGGCAGTATTTT. This encodes CASSPPLEQRRGQYF.

V gene TRBV2 combines with J gene TRBJ1-1; no clear D. CDR1 and CDR2 from the germline V gene are SNHLY and FYNNEI. V lost 8 bases to trimming and J lost 3 bases, with 16 bases between them. The CDR3 is made up of 14 amino acids. CDR3: CASRPRGKYTEAFF. CDR3 coding DNA: TGTGCCAGCCGGCCAAGAGGGAAGTACACTGAAGCTTTCTTT.

This clonotype was seen just once. This chain connects TRBV10-3 to TRBJ2-6; D perhaps matches TRBD1 (5 bases). Per germline, CDR1 ENHRY and CDR2 SYGVKD. The CDR3 is 17 residues long. The V gene lost 0 bases and the J gene lost 1 base, with 10 bases spanning the gap. CDR3 in amino acids: CAISESISGSGANVLTF. The CDR3, as DNA: TGTGCCATCAGTGAGTCGATTTCAGGGTCTGGGGCCAACGTCCTGACTTTC.

The J gene is TRBJ2-3, the V gene TRBV7-9, with D possibly being TRBD2 (6 bases). This CDR3 is built from 18 residues. From germline, CDR1 is SEHNR and CDR2 FQNEAQ (reference sequence). The germline V and J ends were trimmed by 6 bases and 0 bases, with 22 bases remaining between them. CDR3 protein: CASRPYSGTPGSTDTQYF. CDR3 DNA sequence: TGTGCCAGCAGACCCTACTCCGGGACTCCTGGGAGCACAGATACGCAGTATTTT.

This clonotype has only one observation. Just one base apart from a much larger clone, this may be a read error. The chain links TRBV12-3 or TRBV12-4 to TRBJ2-1; D gene unclear. The CDR3 sequence is 15 residues long. The CDR3 DNA reads TGTGCCAGCAGCGCTTACCTAAGCTCCCACAATGAGCAGTTCTTC. This gives the protein CASSAYLSSHNEQFF.

The CDR3: CASSEAGLYREKLFF. CDR3 nucleotide sequence: TGTGCCAGCAGTGAAGCGGGCCTTTACAGGGAAAAACTGTTTTTT. The chain combines TRBV6-1 with TRBJ1-4; the D gene is possibly TRBD1 (5 bases). Trimming pared 0 bases from V and 8 bases from J, leaving 13 bases between. CDR3 length: 15 residues. The V gene's germline CDR1 is MNHNS and CDR2 SASEGT.

This sequence joins TRBV5-5 and TRBJ2-7; 10 bases fit TRBD1. V shed 4 bases and J 1 base; nucleotides not matched to a gene: 8. The CDR3 is 16 amino acids. CDR1 SGHKS and CDR2 YYEKEE come from the germline V gene (reference sequence). The CDR3: CASSPEWDRGSYEQYF. The CDR3 DNA is TGTGCCAGCAGCCCGGAATGGGACAGGGGTTCCTACGAGCAGTACTTC.

In this sample, this clonotype turned up a few times. The chain combines TRBV7-2 with TRBJ1-2; no firm D call. The CDR3 covers 15 residues. Germline lookup yields CDR1 SGHTA and CDR2 FQGNSA. Trimming cost V 5 bases and J 6 bases, with 19 bases left between them. This CDR3 is CASSLAAQVGDGYTF. In nucleotides, the CDR3 is TGTGCCAGCAGCCTCGCAGCCCAGGTTGGAGATGGCTACACCTTC.

This chain joins TRBV4-1 and TRBJ2-6; perhaps TRBD1 as D (6 bases). Between the trimmed V and J ends, which lost 0 bases and 0 bases, there was a span of 9 bases. CDR1 and CDR2 (germline): MGHRA, YSYEKL. The CDR3 runs 17 residues. This CDR3 is CASSQDGGVSGANVLTF. CDR3 coding DNA: TGCGCCAGCAGCCAAGATGGGGGCGTCTCTGGGGCCAACGTCCTGACTTTC.

The CDR3 reads CASIGLGSYEQYF. CDR3 nucleotides: TGTGCCAGCATAGGGCTAGGGTCCTACGAGCAGTACTTC. The chain links TRBV28 to TRBJ2-7; D is undetermined. Germline V gene data show CDR1 as MDHEN and CDR2 as SYDVKM. This CDR3 region has 13 residues. The V and J ends lost 7 bases and 1 base respectively, with 11 bases between them.

This chain uses TRBV27 with TRBJ2-5; 7 bases are a match to TRBD2. Losses at the gene ends were 7 bases for V and 4 bases for J; bases not matched to a gene: 18. CDR1 is MNHEY, CDR2 SMNVEV, per germline (reference sequence). CDR3 size: 17 residues. DNA of the CDR3: TGTGCCAGCACCGATCCCCCTGAGGGAGGGTTTTCAGAGACCCAGTACTTC. It is translated as CASTDPPEGGFSETQYF.

The chain has TRBV9 and TRBJ1-2, with TRBD1 identical over 8 bases. The CDR3 is made up of 13 amino acids. From germline, CDR1 is SGDLS and CDR2 YYNGEE. V was clipped by 3 bases and J by 6 bases; unmatched bases: 4. The CDR3 here is CASSAGGGDGYTF. CDR3 sequence (DNA): TGTGCCAGCAGCGCAGGGGGCGGGGATGGCTACACCTTC.

This clonotype was counted a few times. V is TRBV7-2 and J is TRBJ1-2, with a weak D call TRBD1 (6 bases). V was shortened by 2 bases and J by 6 bases, with 10 bases between the two germline ends. The CDR3 runs to 13 residues. CDR1 is SGHTA, CDR2 FQGNSA, per germline. CDR3 sequence: CASSLKGGHGYTF. The CDR3 DNA follows: TGTGCCAGCAGCTTAAAGGGGGGCCATGGCTACACCTTC.

V gene TRBV20-1 combines with J gene TRBJ2-7, with 9 bases lining up with TRBD2. The trim removed 6 bases at V and 6 bases at J, leaving 12 bases unmatched. Germline CDR1 reads DFQATT; CDR2 reads SNEGSKA (reference sequence). This CDR3 comprises 14 residues. The CDR3 DNA sequence: TGCAGTGCCCTCGAGGGCGGGAGGGCCTCCGAGCAGTACTTC. This gives the protein CSALEGGRASEQYF.

The chain joins TRBV7-8 to TRBJ2-3; the D is unclear. The CDR3 covers 16 residues. Deletions cut 1 base from V and 3 bases from J, with 14 bases between. Germline V lookup: CDR1 SGHVS, CDR2 FQNEAQ. The DNA of the CDR3 is TGTGCCAGCAGCTTAGTAGGGCGGAAAGCGACAGATACGCAGTATTTT. It translates to CASSLVGRKATDTQYF.

This clonotype was counted between two and nine times. The chain uses TRBV10-3 and TRBJ1-2; no clear D gene. The V end was cut by 7 bases, the J end by 7 bases, with 16 bases between. CDR1 is ENHRY, CDR2 SYGVKD, per germline. This CDR3 comprises 13 residues. CDR3 DNA: TGTGCCATCACGTCAGAGTTGGGAAGTGGCTACACCTTC. Its translation: CAITSELGSGYTF.

This chain links TRBV7-9 with TRBJ1-2; the D is unclear. Trimming cost V 1 base and J 3 bases, with 9 bases left between them. The CDR3 runs to 14 residues. The germline CDR1 and CDR2 sequences are SEHNR and FQNEAQ (reference sequence). The CDR3 nucleotides are TGTGCCAGCAGCTTAGACGGTCAAGACTATGGCTACACCTTC. This gives the protein CASSLDGQDYGYTF.